This TCR beta chain was identified in a study of T cells in Graves' hyperthyroidism and ophthalmopathy. The CDR3 is 15 residues long. Trimming removed 8 bases from V and 3 bases from J, with 19 bases in between. Germline V gives CDR1 SNHLY, CDR2 FYNNEI. General observations from the study: Separation of ophthalmopathy from stable hyperthyroidism was achieved by a 13 V-J model. The model anticipated ophthalmopathy a median approximately 6.5 months pre-onset.

The diagnostic basis comprised clinical symptoms, serum thyroxine and TRAb, thyroid ultrasound and orbital computed tomography. As to this clonotype: The antigen remains unidentified.

It was RNA transcripts that yielded the amplified TCR beta CDR3 regions. TCR CDR3 regions were first amplified by RT-PCR with HTBI primers. TCRdb fed the multiplex PCR reads into MiXCR, producing one record per CDR3 protein. The sample records 550,000 to 600,000 distinct CDR3 sequences, about 45% being singletons. The chain is built from TRBV2 and TRBJ1-2; perhaps TRBD1 as D (5 bases). The specimen was peripheral blood or thyroid tissue (not recorded which). The TCR sequence derives from an adult woman with Graves' disease, either hyperthyroidism or ophthalmopathy (not recorded which). The CDR3 DNA is TGTGCCAGCCAAGAGGGGCCAGGAGGGCACTATGGCTACACCTTC. This gives the protein CASQEGPGGHYGYTF. The full variable domain, rest sourced from reference TRBV2 and TRBJ1-2, is EPEVTQTPSHQVTQMGQEVILRCVPISNHLYFYWYRQILGQKVEFLVSFYNNEISEKSEIFDDQFSVERPDGSNFTLKIRSTKLEDSAMYFCASQEGPGGHYGYTFGSGTRLTVV.